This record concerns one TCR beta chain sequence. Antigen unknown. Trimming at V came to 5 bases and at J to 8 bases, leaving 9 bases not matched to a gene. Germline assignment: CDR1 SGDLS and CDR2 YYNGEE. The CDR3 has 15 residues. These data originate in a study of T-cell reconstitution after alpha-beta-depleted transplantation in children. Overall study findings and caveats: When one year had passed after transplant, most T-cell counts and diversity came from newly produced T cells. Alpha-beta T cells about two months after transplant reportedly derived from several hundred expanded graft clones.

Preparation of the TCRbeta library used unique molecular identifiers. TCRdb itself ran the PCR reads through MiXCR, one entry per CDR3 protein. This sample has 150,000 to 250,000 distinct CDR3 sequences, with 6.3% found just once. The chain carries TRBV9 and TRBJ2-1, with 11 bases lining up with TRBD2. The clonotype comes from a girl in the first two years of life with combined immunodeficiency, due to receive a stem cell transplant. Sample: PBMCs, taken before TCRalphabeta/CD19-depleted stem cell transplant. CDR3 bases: TGTGCCAGCAGTCTAGCGGGAGGCCGGGGCGATGAGCAGTTCTTC. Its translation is CASSLAGGRGDEQFF.